The T cell receptor beta chain described here comes from a study of shared clonotypes between healthy human individuals. Regarding the study as a whole: Read depth was anticipated to influence clonotype sharing among donors.

Measured with immunoSEQ multiplex PCR; TCRdb has only the in-frame clones, and not every one. The table lists roughly 2.2 million clones, 85% to 95% of them singletons. The V end was cut by 7 bases, the J end by 6 bases, with 13 bases between. The length of the CDR3 is 13 residues. In germline, CDR1 is LNHDA, CDR2 SQIVND (reference sequence). Comment on this clone: Its matching antigen is unknown.

The chain employs TRBV19 and TRBJ1-5; D might be TRBD1 (5 bases). Sequenced input: naive CD4+ T cells from PBMCs. As to subset: CD45RA+ positively selected. The source is a man between 18 and 29 years old in good health. Some clones in this sample may be carry-over from other donors' samples. CDR3 sequence (DNA): TGTGCCAGTAAAAGGCAGGGAAGTCAGCCCCAGCATTTT. Encoded protein: CASKRQGSQPQHF. Full variable domain (outside the CDR3, taken from reference TRBV19 and TRBJ1-5): DGGITQSPKYLFRKEGQNVTLSCEQNLNHDAMYWYRQDPGQGLRLIYYSQIVNDFQKGDIAEGYSVSREKKESFPLTVTSAQKNPTAFYLCASKRQGSQPQHFGDGTRLSIL.